This passage covers 2 T cell receptor beta chains from one sample sequenced in a study of cytomegalovirus exposure and HLA in healthy donors. Amplification used 60 Vbeta primers and 13 Jbeta primers. Assay used: immunoSEQ multiplex PCR; TCRdb lists only in-frame clones, some missing. Among 75,000 to 95,000 clones listed, roughly 78% were seen once. Sequenced material: PBMCs. The origin of the receptors is a woman aged 40 to 49 in good health and CMV-seropositive.

This clone was observed a single time. This chain links TRBV6-1 with TRBJ2-1; D may be TRBD1 (5 bases). Germline values: CDR1 MNHNS, CDR2 SASEGT. The length of the CDR3 is 12 residues. The CDR3 loop reads CVIRRGTDEQFF. The CDR3 DNA reads as TGTGTTATTCGAAGGGGCACGGATGAGCAGTTCTTC.

This chain joins TRBV10-2 and TRBJ2-5; 7 positions match TRBD2. The V gene's germline CDR1 is WSHSY and CDR2 SAAADI. The CDR3 has 14 amino acids. The ends lost 6 bases at V and 2 bases at J; junction bases unmatched: 6. CDR3 sequence: CASRERERQETQYF. Here the CDR3 DNA reads TGCGCCAGCAGGGAGCGGGAAAGGCAAGAGACCCAGTACTTC.